Given below is one T cell receptor (beta chain) in context. Its antigen is unknown. Alongside a J-beta primer mix, a sample-barcoded 5' primer served in a second PCR lasting about 6 to 12 cycles. TCRdb fed the 5' RACE reads into MiXCR, producing one record per CDR3 protein. The profile shows 850,000 to 1,300,000 distinct CDR3 sequences, more than 40% of them singletons. The entry originates in a study of blood T cells in healthy people across ages. Study results and caveats: Roughly linearly, TCR beta diversity per million T cells fell as age increased.

V was cut by 4 bases and J by 0 bases, with 12 bases left in between. This CDR3 region has 15 residues. CDR1 SGHRS and CDR2 YFSETQ come from the germline V gene. The chain employs TRBV5-1 and TRBJ2-3; the D gene is possibly TRBD2 (6 bases). Material for sequencing was blood. The clonotype was recovered from a woman aged 60 to 75 in good health. The CDR3 nucleotides are TGCGCCAGCAGCATTAGCGGATCTAGCACAGATACGCAGTATTTT. Protein sequence: CASSISGSSTDTQYF.